Detailed here is one T cell receptor beta chain. Its target is unknown. This entry belongs to a study of T cells after yellow fever vaccination. Study-level points and caveats: High-abundance clonotypes from the bulk population could contaminate FACS-sorted repertoires.

TCRdb processed the 5' RACE reads anew with MiXCR; each CDR3 protein has one entry. This table has about 350,000 distinct CDR3 sequences, around 10% appearing once. Germline lookup yields CDR1 SGHTA and CDR2 FQGNSA. Trimming took off 1 base at V and 4 bases at J, with 10 bases between the two ends. The CDR3 has 14 residues. This specimen was PBMCs, taken on the day of the first yellow fever vaccination. The TCR was taken from a man younger than 35 who received the YFV17D yellow fever vaccine. The V gene is TRBV7-2, the J gene TRBJ1-2, with D perhaps matching TRBD1 (5 bases). The CDR3 DNA follows: TGTGCCAGCAGCTTAGACCCAGGGATCTATGGCTACACCTTC. Protein sequence: CASSLDPGIYGYTF.